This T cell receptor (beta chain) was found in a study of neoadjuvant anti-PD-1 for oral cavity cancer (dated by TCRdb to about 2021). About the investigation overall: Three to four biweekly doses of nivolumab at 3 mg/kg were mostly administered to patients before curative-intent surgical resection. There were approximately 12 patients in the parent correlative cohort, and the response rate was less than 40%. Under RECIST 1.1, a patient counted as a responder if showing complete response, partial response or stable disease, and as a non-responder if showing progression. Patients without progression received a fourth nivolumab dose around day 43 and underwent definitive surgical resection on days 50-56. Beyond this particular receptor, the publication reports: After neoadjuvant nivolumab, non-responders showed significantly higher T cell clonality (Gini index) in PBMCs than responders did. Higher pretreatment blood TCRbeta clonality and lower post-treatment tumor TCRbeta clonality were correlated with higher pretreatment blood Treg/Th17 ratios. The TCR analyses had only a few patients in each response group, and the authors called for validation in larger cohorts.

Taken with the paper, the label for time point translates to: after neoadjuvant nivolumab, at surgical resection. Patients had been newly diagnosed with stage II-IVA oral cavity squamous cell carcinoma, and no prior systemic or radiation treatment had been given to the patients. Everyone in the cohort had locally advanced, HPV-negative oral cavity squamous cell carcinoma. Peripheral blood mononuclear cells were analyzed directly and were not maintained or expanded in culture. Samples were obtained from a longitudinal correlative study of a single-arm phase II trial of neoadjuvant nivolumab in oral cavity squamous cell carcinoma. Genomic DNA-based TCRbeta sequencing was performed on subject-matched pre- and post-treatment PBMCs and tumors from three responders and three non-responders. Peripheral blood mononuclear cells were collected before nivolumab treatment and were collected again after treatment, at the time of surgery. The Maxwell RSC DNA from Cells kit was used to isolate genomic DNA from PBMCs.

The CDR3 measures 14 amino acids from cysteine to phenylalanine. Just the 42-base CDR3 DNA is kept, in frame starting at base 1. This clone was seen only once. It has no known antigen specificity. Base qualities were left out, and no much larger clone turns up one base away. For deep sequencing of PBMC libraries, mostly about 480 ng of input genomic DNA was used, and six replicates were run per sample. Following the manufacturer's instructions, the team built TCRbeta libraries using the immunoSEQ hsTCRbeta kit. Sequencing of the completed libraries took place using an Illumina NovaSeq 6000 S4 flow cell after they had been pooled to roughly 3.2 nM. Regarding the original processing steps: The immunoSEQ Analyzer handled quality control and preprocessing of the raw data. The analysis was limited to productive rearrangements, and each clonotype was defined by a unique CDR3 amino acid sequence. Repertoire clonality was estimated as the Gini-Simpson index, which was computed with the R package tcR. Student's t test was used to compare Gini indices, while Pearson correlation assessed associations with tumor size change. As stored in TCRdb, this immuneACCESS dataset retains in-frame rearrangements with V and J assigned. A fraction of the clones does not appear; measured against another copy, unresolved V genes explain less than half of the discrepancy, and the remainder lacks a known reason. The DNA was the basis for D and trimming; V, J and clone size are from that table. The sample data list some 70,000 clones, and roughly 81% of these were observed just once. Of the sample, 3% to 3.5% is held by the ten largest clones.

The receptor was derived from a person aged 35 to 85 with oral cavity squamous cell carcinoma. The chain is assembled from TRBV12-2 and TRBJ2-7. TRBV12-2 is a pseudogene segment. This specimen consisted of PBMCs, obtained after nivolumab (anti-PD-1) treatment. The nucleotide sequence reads TGTGCAAGTCGCTTAATAGACCGGGCGAACGAGCAGTACTTC. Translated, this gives CASRLIDRANEQYF.